This T cell receptor (beta chain) comes out of a study of T cell clusters in autoimmune cytopenias. Some 39,000 genome equivalents of blood DNA were amplified for TRB. One tube held mixed TRB-A and TRB-B primer pools for touch-down PCR. Reanalyzing the multiplex PCR reads, TCRdb keeps one entry per CDR3 protein, without DNA. Its table records about 7,300 distinct CDR3 sequences. Germline values: CDR1 MNHEY, CDR2 SMNVEV (reference sequence). The CDR3 has 21 residues. This sample also belongs to another study, concerning T cell repertoires in aging, cancer and after chemotherapy.

The V gene is TRBV27, the J gene TRBJ2-6; the TCRdb D gene call, TRBD1, has no DNA to confirm it. This clonotype originated in a human donor in good health. Material for sequencing was peripheral blood. The CDR3 here is CASSLFPGTGYWVPGANVLTF.